Each of the 23 T cell receptor beta chains below was sequenced from the same sample in a study of cytomegalovirus exposure and HLA in healthy donors. PCR involved 60 Vbeta and 13 Jbeta primers. Using immunoSEQ multiplex PCR, the repertoire was profiled, and TCRdb retains in-frame clones only, with some absent. Of 120,000 to 150,000 clones listed, 60% to 85% are singletons. Sequencing input: PBMCs. These receptors came from a woman in her 40s in good health and CMV-seropositive.

This sequence joins TRBV5-1 and TRBJ2-1, with 12 bases matching TRBD2. The CDR3 has 17 amino acids. Germline V gene data show CDR1 as SGHRS and CDR2 as YFSETQ. With V trimmed by 4 bases and J by 4 bases, 9 bases remained unmatched. The CDR3: CASSQYSGLAGYNEQFF. The CDR3, as DNA: TGCGCCAGCAGCCAATATTCGGGACTAGCGGGTTACAATGAGCAGTTCTTC. Full variable domain (outside the CDR3, taken from reference TRBV5-1 and TRBJ2-1): KAGVTQTPRYLIKTRGQQVTLSCSPISGHRSVSWYQQTPGQGLQFLFEYFSETQRNKGNFPGRFSGRQFSNSRSEMNVSTLELGDSALYLCASSQYSGLAGYNEQFFGPGTRLTVL.

The chain is built from TRBV25-1 and TRBJ2-3, with a tentative D call TRBD1 (5 bases). This CDR3 has 15 amino acids. Germline V gene data show CDR1 as MGHDK and CDR2 as SYGVNS. Trimming shortened V by 3 bases and J by 4 bases, and 14 bases separated the two germline ends. The CDR3: CASSDWAGLSDTQYF. The CDR3 nucleotides are TGTGCCAGCAGTGATTGGGCAGGGTTATCAGATACGCAGTATTTT.

The genes are TRBV5-6 and TRBJ1-1, with TRBD1 matching over 7 bases. Unmatched junction bases numbered 2, after V lost 3 bases and J lost 0 bases. The CDR3 loop spans 14 amino acids. Germline CDR1 and CDR2: SGHDT and YYEEEE. The CDR3 region is CASSSDRLNTEAFF. DNA for the CDR3: TGTGCCAGCAGCTCGGACAGGTTGAACACTGAAGCTTTCTTT. The full variable domain, in which reference TRBV5-6 and TRBJ1-1 provide the parts outside the CDR3, is DAGVTQSPTHLIKTRGQQVTLRCSPKSGHDTVSWYQQALGQGPQFIFQYYEEEERQRGNFPDRFSGHQFPNYSSELNVNALLLGDSALYLCASSSDRLNTEAFFGQGTRLTVV.

This clone has just one count. V and J are TRBV28 and TRBJ1-3, with 8 positions matching TRBD1. The CDR3 loop spans 14 amino acids. J lost 5 bases, V lost 6 bases, and 6 bases had no gene match. Looked up from germline, CDR1 is MDHEN and CDR2 is SYDVKM. CDR3 sequence reads: CASRLQGARNTIYF. The DNA of the CDR3 is TGTGCCAGCAGGCTTCAGGGGGCCCGAAACACCATATATTTT.

This clone was recorded only once. The genes are TRBV2 and TRBJ2-7; 9 bases line up with TRBD1. Losses at the gene ends were 7 bases for V and 2 bases for J; bases not matched to a gene: 6. This CDR3 spans 14 amino acids. Germline values: CDR1 SNHLY, CDR2 FYNNEI. The CDR3 sequence is CASNPGQGAYEQYF. The CDR3 nucleotides read TGTGCCAGCAATCCGGGACAGGGCGCCTACGAGCAGTACTTC.

J is TRBJ2-7 and V is TRBV5-1; TRBD1 might be the D (5 bases). Germline V CDR1 and CDR2: SGHRS, YFSETQ. Trimming left V 0 bases short and J 2 bases short, with 12 bases between. CDR3 length: 15 residues. CDR3 coding DNA: TGCGCCAGCAGCTTGGCACCAGGGCCCACCTACGAGCAGTACTTC. Its protein product is CASSLAPGPTYEQYF.

In nucleotides, the CDR3 is TGTGCCAGCGGGAGAGAGAATTCACCCCTCCACTTT. Translation: CASGRENSPLHF. The rearrangement uses TRBV2 and TRBJ1-6; D is uncertain. CDR3 size: 12 residues. V was shortened by 8 bases and J by 7 bases, with 9 bases between the two germline ends. Looked up from germline, CDR1 is SNHLY and CDR2 is FYNNEI.

The CDR3 nucleotides read TGCGCCAGCAGCGGGACACAGGGAAACACTGAAGCTTTCTTT. Its protein is CASSGTQGNTEAFF. This sequence joins TRBV5-1 and TRBJ1-1, with D possibly matching TRBD1 (6 bases). The CDR3 covers 14 residues. The V end was cut by 4 bases, the J end by 2 bases, with 12 bases between. The germline V gene encodes CDR1 SGHRS and CDR2 YFSETQ.

The J gene is TRBJ2-7, the V gene TRBV19; D remains ambiguous. Germline CDR1 LNHDA, CDR2 SQIVND (reference sequence). The V end was cut by 5 bases, the J end by 12 bases, with 14 bases between. This CDR3 comprises 11 residues. In DNA, the CDR3 is TGTGCCAGTAGTGATCCGGGTTACACGTACTTC. It translates to CASSDPGYTYF.

This clone was detected a few times. V is TRBV5-1 and J is TRBJ2-4; D unclear. V lost 4 bases and J 3 bases, leaving 14 bases between the germline ends. CDR3 length equals 15 residues. Germline loops: CDR1 SGHRS, CDR2 YFSETQ. The DNA for the CDR3 is TGCGCCAGCAGCCCAAGCCTCACAGTCAAAAACATTCAGTACTTC. It encodes CASSPSLTVKNIQYF.

The J gene is TRBJ1-2, the V gene TRBV7-9; TRBD1 matches 8 bases. Germline V lookup: CDR1 SEHNR, CDR2 FQNEAQ (reference sequence). J was trimmed by 5 bases and V by 5 bases; bases with no gene match: 1. The CDR3 is 12 residues long. CDR3: CASSRTGYGYTF. CDR3 nucleotides: TGTGCCAGCAGCCGGACAGGGTATGGCTACACCTTC.

V gene TRBV28 combines with J gene TRBJ1-3, with 7 bases that match TRBD1. Unmatched junction bases numbered 5, after V lost 6 bases and J lost 0 bases. The CDR3 extends over 15 amino acids. Germline V gives CDR1 MDHEN, CDR2 SYDVKM. In nucleotides, the CDR3 is TGTGCCAGCAGCCCGGGACAGATCTCTGGAAACACCATATATTTT. Translating it yields CASSPGQISGNTIYF.

V gene TRBV5-1 combines with J gene TRBJ2-6; D ambiguous. Trimming pared 0 bases from V and 4 bases from J, leaving 8 bases between. Per the germline V gene, CDR1 is SGHRS and CDR2 is YFSETQ. The CDR3 runs to 15 residues. The CDR3 reads CASSLVEAGANVLTF. The CDR3 bases are TGCGCCAGCAGCTTGGTTGAGGCCGGGGCCAACGTCCTGACTTTC.

This chain connects TRBV6-1 to TRBJ2-1, with D perhaps TRBD2 (6 bases). The CDR3 sequence is 14 residues long. Germline V gene sequence: CDR1 MNHNS, CDR2 SASEGT. The V end lost 7 bases, the J end lost 2 bases, and 12 bases lay between the germline ends. CDR3 loop: CASMWGEAYNEQFF. The DNA for the CDR3 is TGTGCCAGCATGTGGGGGGAGGCCTACAATGAGCAGTTCTTC.

This chain links TRBV18 with TRBJ1-5, with unresolved D. This CDR3 is built from 14 residues. V dropped 3 bases and J dropped 2 bases, with 8 bases sitting between them. Germline V CDR1 and CDR2: KGHSH, LQKENI. The CDR3 here is CASSPLGGNQPQHF. For the CDR3, the DNA is TGTGCCAGCTCACCCCTTGGAGGCAATCAGCCCCAGCATTTT.

With respect to this clone: Other nucleotide sequences from this sample produce the same CDR3. This chain links TRBV5-1 with TRBJ2-2; 7 bases line up with TRBD1. The V segment lost 4 bases and the J segment 7 bases; nucleotides outside the gene matches: 13. The CDR3 sequence is 16 residues long. Germline assignment: CDR1 SGHRS and CDR2 YFSETQ. CDR3 region: CASSATTGRNGGELFF. CDR3 sequence (DNA): TGCGCCAGCAGCGCCACGACAGGGAGAAACGGCGGGGAGCTGTTTTTT. The whole variable domain, filled in from reference TRBV5-1 and TRBJ2-2, reads KAGVTQTPRYLIKTRGQQVTLSCSPISGHRSVSWYQQTPGQGLQFLFEYFSETQRNKGNFPGRFSGRQFSNSRSEMNVSTLELGDSALYLCASSATTGRNGGELFFGEGSRLTVL.

The chain employs TRBV5-6 and TRBJ2-2; 11 nucleotides match TRBD1. The CDR3 has 17 amino acids. CDR1 is SGHDT, CDR2 YYEEEE, per germline. J gave up 5 bases and V 2 bases, and 8 bases lay outside the gene matches. CDR3 nucleotide sequence: TGTGCCAGCAGCTTTCGGACAGGGGGCGTAGTGACCGGGGAGCTGTTTTTT. Its protein product is CASSFRTGGVVTGELFF.

The J gene is TRBJ2-7, the V gene TRBV2; D uncertain. The V gene's germline CDR1 is SNHLY and CDR2 FYNNEI. CDR3 size: 13 residues. V lost 3 bases to trimming and J lost 0 bases, with 6 bases between them. CDR3 protein: CASSDGGSYEQYF. The CDR3 DNA reads TGTGCCAGCAGTGACGGCGGCTCCTACGAGCAGTACTTC.

The chain carries TRBV9 and TRBJ2-5; maybe TRBD2 (6 bases). Judging by the DNA end, TRBJ2-7 fits better; the J call may be wrong. In germline, CDR1 is SGDLS, CDR2 YYNGEE. There are 14 residues in the CDR3. In nucleotides, the CDR3 is TGTGCCAGCAGCGTAGAACCAGCGGGCTACGAGCAGTACTTC. Its protein is CASSVEPAGYEQYF.

The genes are TRBV11-2 and TRBJ2-7, with 8 bases identical to TRBD1. V trimming: 1 base; J trimming: 2 bases; junction bases outside the gene matches: 1. The CDR3 is made up of 14 amino acids. Germline CDR1 and CDR2: SGHAT and FQNNGV. In nucleotides, the CDR3 is TGTGCCAGCAGCTTAGTCAGGGGGCCCTACGAGCAGTACTTC. This encodes CASSLVRGPYEQYF.

The rearrangement links TRBV5-4 to TRBJ2-3, with 16 positions matching TRBD2. The trim removed 4 bases at V and 3 bases at J, leaving 8 bases unmatched. Germline CDR1 is SGHNT and CDR2 is YYREEE (reference sequence). The CDR3 consists of 18 residues. The CDR3 nucleotides are TGTGCCAGCAGCCTCGGGACTAGCGGGGGGGCCCGTACAGATACGCAGTATTTT. This encodes CASSLGTSGGARTDTQYF. Full variable domain (outside the CDR3, taken from reference TRBV5-4 and TRBJ2-3): ETGVTQSPTHLIKTRGQQVTLRCSSQSGHNTVSWYQQALGQGPQFIFQYYREEENGRGNFPPRFSGLQFPNYSSELNVNALELDDSALYLCASSLGTSGGARTDTQYFGPGTRLTVL.

The chain carries TRBV7-3 and TRBJ2-1; 10 bases map to TRBD2. The ends lost 5 bases at V and 4 bases at J; junction bases unmatched: 8. Germline values: CDR1 SGHTA, CDR2 FQGTGA. This CDR3 spans 16 amino acids. The CDR3 nucleotides read TGTGCCAGCAGCCCGAGCCCAGCGGGGGGGTACAATGAGCAGTTCTTC. Amino acid sequence: CASSPSPAGGYNEQFF.

This chain connects TRBV18 to TRBJ2-3; a weak D match, TRBD2 (5 bases). The CDR3 extends over 14 amino acids. Germline CDR1 KGHSH, CDR2 LQKENI. Trimming left V 5 bases short and J 2 bases short, with 11 bases between. CDR3 residues: CASSLTTITDTQYF. In DNA, the CDR3 is TGTGCCAGCTCATTGACTACAATCACAGATACGCAGTATTTT. The entire variable domain, with the rest obtained from reference TRBV18 and TRBJ2-3, is as follows: NAGVMQNPRHLVRRRGQEARLRCSPMKGHSHVYWYRQLPEEGLKFMVYLQKENIIDESGMPKERFSAEFPKEGPSILRIQQVVRGDSAAYFCASSLTTITDTQYFGPGTRLTVL.